The 18 T cell receptor beta chains listed next were all sequenced from one sample in a study of CD8 T cells in ankylosing spondylitis. Study results and caveats: Characteristic, it appeared, of ankylosing spondylitis blood was a TCR beta motif of about eight highly homologous variants.

TCRdb ran MiXCR on the 5' RACE reads and lists one entry per CDR3 protein. The data show 700,000 to 850,000 distinct CDR3 sequences, roughly 12% seen once. The antigens of these receptors remain unknown. Sequenced material: blood, either unsorted or a sorted T cell fraction (not recorded which). The receptors here all came from a male donor with ankylosing spondylitis.

This rearrangement joins TRBV20-1 to TRBJ2-7, with D tentatively TRBD1 or TRBD2 (6 bases each). Trimming removed 0 bases at V and 1 base at J, with 16 bases between. Germline-derived CDR1 and CDR2 are DFQATT and SNEGSKA (reference sequence). The CDR3 sequence is 16 residues long. CDR3 residues: CSARDPREGGSYEQYF. CDR3 nucleotide sequence: TGCAGTGCTAGAGATCCGCGGGAAGGGGGTTCCTACGAGCAGTACTTC.

V is TRBV5-1 and J is TRBJ2-5; 7 bases line up with TRBD1. V lost 9 bases, J lost 0 bases, and 8 bases stayed unmatched. Germline V gives CDR1 SGHRS, CDR2 YFSETQ. The CDR3 runs to 14 residues. CDR3 coding DNA: TGCGCCACCAGGGGGTCGAGTCACCAAGAGACCCAGTACTTC. Protein sequence: CATRGSSHQETQYF.

This clonotype was detected only a few times. J is TRBJ1-4 and V is TRBV11-2, with D possibly TRBD1 on 6 matching bases. Germline V gene lookup returns CDR1 SGHAT and CDR2 FQNNGV. Trimming shortened V by 7 bases and J by 6 bases, and 18 bases separated the two germline ends. There are 15 residues in the CDR3. The CDR3 spells CASTNPGTPYEKLFF. DNA for the CDR3: TGTGCCAGCACCAACCCCGGGACACCTTATGAAAAACTGTTTTTT.

About this clonotype itself: Mismatch with germline at one junction end may stem from a read error. The chain has TRBV5-1 and TRBJ1-3; the D is unclear. The germline V gene encodes CDR1 SGHRS and CDR2 YFSETQ. The CDR3 extends over 15 amino acids. The CDR3 spells CASSLESGAGNTINF. The CDR3 coding sequence is TGCGCCAGCAGCTTGGAGTCCGGCGCTGGAAACACCATAAATTTT.

This clonotype was counted only a few times. V usage is TRBV29-1 and J usage is TRBJ1-2; 10 nucleotides align to TRBD1. This CDR3 is built from 13 residues. Unmatched junction bases numbered 5, after V lost 4 bases and J lost 6 bases. Per the germline V gene, CDR1 is SQVTM and CDR2 is ANQGSEA. The DNA for the CDR3 is TGCAGCGTTGGTCAGGGACAGGGGAATGGCTACACCTTC. Amino acid sequence: CSVGQGQGNGYTF.

The sample holds many counts of this clonotype. The V gene is TRBV7-2, the J gene TRBJ2-3, with a weak D call TRBD2 (5 bases). The CDR3 is 15 residues long. Between the trimmed V and J ends, which lost 2 bases and 3 bases, there was a span of 12 bases. Germline V lookup: CDR1 SGHTA, CDR2 FQGNSA. This CDR3 reads CASSLWATGTDTQYF. The CDR3 bases are TGTGCCAGCAGCTTATGGGCAACGGGAACAGATACGCAGTATTTT.

The chain employs TRBV30 and TRBJ1-3, with D unclear. V was trimmed by 4 bases and J by 0 bases, leaving 7 bases between them. The CDR3 extends over 13 amino acids. Germline CDR1 and CDR2: GTSNPN and SVGIG (reference sequence). CDR3 loop: CAWTASSGNTIYF. For the CDR3, the DNA is TGTGCCTGGACCGCGTCCTCTGGAAACACCATATATTTT.

The chain combines TRBV2 with TRBJ1-2; D might be TRBD1 (6 bases). V dropped 5 bases and J dropped 6 bases, with 19 bases sitting between them. Germline lookup yields CDR1 SNHLY and CDR2 FYNNEI. This CDR3 spans 15 amino acids. The CDR3 sequence is CASSTTGSGKNGYTF. The CDR3 bases are TGTGCCAGCAGTACAACAGGGTCGGGCAAGAATGGCTACACCTTC.

This clonotype came up many times. The genes are TRBV20-1 and TRBJ2-5; no clear D. V was clipped by 6 bases and J by 3 bases, with 14 bases between them. CDR3 length: 13 amino acids. Germline lookup yields CDR1 DFQATT and CDR2 SNEGSKA (reference sequence). For the CDR3, the DNA is TGCAGTGCGGAAGGAAGTGGGGAAGAGACCCAGTACTTC. Its protein product is CSAEGSGEETQYF.

This clonotype was observed a few times. V gene TRBV6-2 or TRBV6-3 combines with J gene TRBJ1-2, with D possibly matching TRBD1 (5 bases). V shed 6 bases and J shed 5 bases, with 10 bases lying between them. From germline, CDR1 is MNHEY and CDR2 SVGEGT. The CDR3 has 12 amino acids. The CDR3 is CASSPRQYGYTF. CDR3 DNA: TGTGCCAGCAGCCCTCGACAGTATGGCTACACCTTC.

The chain has TRBV10-3 and TRBJ2-7, with 11 bases that match TRBD2. Germline lookup yields CDR1 ENHRY and CDR2 SYGVKD. CDR3 length equals 14 residues. Trimming cost V 4 bases and J 3 bases; bases outside gene matches: 2. The CDR3 reads CAISGGLAVYEQYF. CDR3 DNA sequence: TGTGCCATCAGTGGGGGACTAGCGGTCTACGAGCAGTACTTC.

The CDR3 sequence is CASSFNDLRVYGYTF. DNA of the CDR3: TGTGCCAGCAGTTTCAACGACTTGAGGGTCTATGGCTACACCTTC. The chain joins TRBV12-3 or TRBV12-4 to TRBJ1-2; D gene uncertain. The CDR3 totals 15 residues. The V gene lost 3 bases and the J gene lost 4 bases, with 15 bases spanning the gap.

This clonotype has a handful of counts. J is TRBJ2-1 and V is TRBV10-1, with 7 bases lining up with TRBD1. CDR3 size: 16 residues. Per the germline V gene, CDR1 is WNHNN and CDR2 is SYGVQD (reference sequence). Losses at the gene ends were 0 bases for V and 4 bases for J; bases not matched to a gene: 6. The CDR3 sequence: CASSESPTGLYNEQFF. For the CDR3, the DNA is TGCGCCAGCAGTGAGTCGCCGACAGGGTTATACAATGAGCAGTTCTTC.

This chain joins TRBV5-1 and TRBJ2-7, with unresolved D. The germline V gene encodes CDR1 SGHRS and CDR2 YFSETQ. V lost 0 bases, J lost 3 bases, and 10 bases lay in between. The CDR3 extends over 14 amino acids. The CDR3 coding sequence is TGCGCCAGCAGCTTGGTCAGGTCGAACTACGAGCAGTACTTC. Its protein product is CASSLVRSNYEQYF.

The chain is built from TRBV20-1 and TRBJ2-1; TRBD2 agrees at 8 bases. There are 16 residues in the CDR3. Germline assignment: CDR1 DFQATT and CDR2 SNEGSKA (reference sequence). J was trimmed by 4 bases and V by 4 bases; bases with no gene match: 12. CDR3 nucleotide sequence: TGCAGTGCTACTATTTTTACTAGCGGATATTACAATGAGCAGTTCTTC. Protein product: CSATIFTSGYYNEQFF.

This clonotype was detected only a few times. The genes are TRBV11-2 and TRBJ1-4; 7 nucleotides line up with TRBD1. The CDR3 consists of 14 residues. CDR1 is SGHAT and CDR2 is FQNNGV in the germline V gene. J gave up 5 bases and V 5 bases, and 5 bases lay outside the gene matches. Here the CDR3 DNA reads TGTGCCAGCAGCCGGGGACAGACGAATGAAAAACTGTTTTTT. Protein sequence: CASSRGQTNEKLFF.

V usage is TRBV7-2 and J usage is TRBJ1-2, with TRBD1 as a possible D gene (6 bases). Germline V gene sequence: CDR1 SGHTA, CDR2 FQGNSA. The CDR3 consists of 15 residues. The V and J ends lost 6 bases and 1 base respectively, with 15 bases between them. This CDR3 is CASSQSRGVNYGYTF. Here the CDR3 DNA reads TGTGCCAGCAGTCAAAGCAGGGGTGTTAACTATGGCTACACCTTC.

This clonotype was detected a few times. The genes are TRBV20-1 and TRBJ2-5; TRBD2 matches 10 bases. V dropped 6 bases and J dropped 5; count of bases not matched to a gene: 18. There are 17 residues in the CDR3. Per germline, CDR1 DFQATT and CDR2 SNEGSKA (reference sequence). This chain's CDR3 is CSAPSFTSGTGPETQYF. As DNA, the CDR3 is TGCAGTGCCCCGAGCTTTACTAGCGGGACCGGCCCGGAGACCCAGTACTTC.